The sequence of this T cell receptor beta chain was determined in a study of CD8+ T cells in alopecia areata. Trimming cost V 4 bases and J 12 bases, with 15 bases left between them. This CDR3 is built from 12 residues. Germline assignment: CDR1 MNHNS and CDR2 SASEGT. This clone has a single count. The target antigen is unknown. Regarding the study as a whole: Expanded CD8+ clones among the top 100, and scalp clonality, were significantly decreased by tofacitinib. Shared TCR sequences were less clear between patients than in mice, possibly partly from HLA diversity. Persistence in scalp and blood during tofacitinib was observed for many expanded lesional clones. Uncertainty about whether baseline CD8+ expansion is linked to response remains, with one nonresponder.

Extracted from the samples, RNA was reverse transcribed into cDNA to serve as the sequencing template. Assay used: immunoSEQ multiplex PCR; TCRdb lists only in-frame clones, some missing. Found here are about 270,000 clones, 60% of them singletons; the top ten hold about 0.88%. This sample's treatment: oral pan-JAK inhibitor, 5-10 mg twice daily. V is TRBV6-1 and J is TRBJ1-2; D remains ambiguous. The TCR originated in a human donor with alopecia areata. The material sequenced was CD4+ T cells sorted from blood, taken at approximately week 52, from a patient treated with tofacitinib. The CDR3 protein is CASSGWRVLDTF. For the CDR3, the DNA is TGTGCCAGCAGTGGATGGAGGGTGTTGGACACCTTC.